This T cell receptor beta chain emerged from a study of cytomegalovirus exposure and HLA in healthy donors. Findings and limits, study-wide: Donors were assumed by presence/absence analyses to have roughly uniform sequencing depth.

Concerning this clone itself: Its specificity is not known.

PCR involved 60 Vbeta and 13 Jbeta primers. The data were produced by immunoSEQ multiplex PCR, yet TCRdb's version contains in-frame clones alone and is incomplete. The sample has 120,000 to 150,000 clones; 73% are singletons. The receptor was derived from a human donor in good health. Sequencing was carried out using PBMCs.

In DNA form, the CDR3 reads TGTGCCACCAGGGGTTCTCGAGCTGGCGGCTACACCTTC. Its protein product is CATRGSRAGGYTF. The rearrangement joins TRBV19 to TRBJ1-2; perhaps TRBD1 as D (6 bases). V was shortened by 10 bases and J by 8 bases, with 20 bases between the two germline ends. This CDR3 comprises 13 residues. Germline V lookup: CDR1 LNHDA, CDR2 SQIVND (reference sequence). The variable domain in full, completed from reference TRBV19 and TRBJ1-2, reads DGGITQSPKYLFRKEGQNVTLSCEQNLNHDAMYWYRQDPGQGLRLIYYSQIVNDFQKGDIAEGYSVSREKKESFPLTVTSAQKNPTAFYLCATRGSRAGGYTFGSGTRLTVV.